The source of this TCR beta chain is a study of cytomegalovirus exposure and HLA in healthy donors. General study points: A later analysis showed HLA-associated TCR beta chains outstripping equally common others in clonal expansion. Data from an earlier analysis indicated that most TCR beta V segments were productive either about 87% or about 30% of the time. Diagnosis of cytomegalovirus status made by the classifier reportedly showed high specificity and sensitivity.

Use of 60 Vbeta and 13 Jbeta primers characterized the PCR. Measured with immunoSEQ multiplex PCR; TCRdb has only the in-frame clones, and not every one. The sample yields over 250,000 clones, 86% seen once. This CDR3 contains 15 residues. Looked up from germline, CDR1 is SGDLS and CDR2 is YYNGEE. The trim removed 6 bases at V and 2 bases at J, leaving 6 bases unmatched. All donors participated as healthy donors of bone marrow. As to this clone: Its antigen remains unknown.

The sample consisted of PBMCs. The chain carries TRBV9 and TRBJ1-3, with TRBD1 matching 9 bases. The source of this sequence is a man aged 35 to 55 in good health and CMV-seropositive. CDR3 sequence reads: CASNPGQGPGNTIYF. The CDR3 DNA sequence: TGTGCCAGCAACCCGGGACAGGGTCCTGGAAACACCATATATTTT.